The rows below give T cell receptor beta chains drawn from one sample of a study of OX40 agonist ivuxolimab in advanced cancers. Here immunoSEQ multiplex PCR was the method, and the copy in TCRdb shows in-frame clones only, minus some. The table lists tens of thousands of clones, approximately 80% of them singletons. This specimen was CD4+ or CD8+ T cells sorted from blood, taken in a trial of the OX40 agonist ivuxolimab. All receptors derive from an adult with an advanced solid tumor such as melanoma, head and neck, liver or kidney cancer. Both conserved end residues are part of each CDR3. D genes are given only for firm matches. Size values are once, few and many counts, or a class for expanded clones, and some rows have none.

cdr3_aa: CASSLFAGAAWGEQFF; cdr3_nt: TGTGCCAGCAGTTTATTTGCGGGAGCGGCCTGGGGTGAGCAGTTCTTC; clone_size: .; v_call: TRBV28; j_call: TRBJ2-1; d_call: TRBD2
cdr3_aa: CASSPTAGVVGEQYF; cdr3_nt: TGTGCCAGCAGCCCCACGGCGGGGGTCGTCGGCGAGCAGTACTTC; clone_size: .; v_call: TRBV6-1; j_call: TRBJ2-7; d_call: TRBD2
cdr3_aa: CAVIKQGNTEAFF; cdr3_nt: TGTGCCGTAATAAAACAGGGAAACACTGAAGCTTTCTTT; clone_size: .; v_call: TRBV28; j_call: TRBJ1-1; d_call: .
cdr3_aa: CASSFRSGGNNEQFF; cdr3_nt: TGTGCCAGCAGCTTCAGAAGCGGGGGGAACAATGAGCAGTTCTTC; clone_size: .; v_call: TRBV11-3; j_call: TRBJ2-1; d_call: TRBD2
cdr3_aa: CATGGRPTDTQYF; cdr3_nt: TGTGCCACGGGGGGGCGGCCCACAGATACGCAGTATTTT; clone_size: once; v_call: TRBV15; j_call: TRBJ2-3; d_call: .
cdr3_aa: CASSPSSGGSTDTQYF; cdr3_nt: TGTGCCAGCTCACCAAGTTCCGGGGGCAGCACAGATACGCAGTATTTT; clone_size: .; v_call: TRBV18; j_call: TRBJ2-3; d_call: .
cdr3_aa: CATSRDTGSQDTQYF; cdr3_nt: TGTGCCACCAGCAGAGATACGGGATCCCAAGATACGCAGTATTTT; clone_size: .; v_call: TRBV15; j_call: TRBJ2-3; d_call: .
cdr3_aa: CASSWDRNTEAFF; cdr3_nt: TGCGCCAGCAGTTGGGACAGGAACACTGAAGCTTTCTTT; clone_size: few; v_call: TRBV10-1; j_call: TRBJ1-1; d_call: TRBD1
cdr3_aa: CASSPTLAESYEQYF; cdr3_nt: TGTGCCAGCTCACCCACCCTAGCGGAGAGTTACGAGCAGTACTTC; clone_size: .; v_call: TRBV18; j_call: TRBJ2-7; d_call: TRBD2
cdr3_aa: CASSYGGSSQPQHF; cdr3_nt: TGTGCCAGCAGCTACGGGGGTTCGAGTCAGCCCCAGCATTTT; clone_size: .; v_call: TRBV5-6; j_call: TRBJ1-5; d_call: .
cdr3_aa: CASSKTEYGYTF; cdr3_nt: TGTGCCAGCAGCAAAACAGAATATGGCTACACCTTC; clone_size: once; v_call: TRBV7-9; j_call: TRBJ1-2; d_call: .
cdr3_aa: CASSLGPRELFF; cdr3_nt: TGTGCCAGCAGCTTAGGTCCGAGGGAGCTGTTTTTT; clone_size: few; v_call: TRBV7-6; j_call: TRBJ2-2; d_call: .
cdr3_aa: CASSLATGGIDEQFF; cdr3_nt: TGCGCCAGCAGCTTGGCCACGGGAGGGATCGATGAGCAGTTCTTC; clone_size: .; v_call: TRBV5-1; j_call: TRBJ2-1; d_call: TRBD2
cdr3_aa: CASSPGGQRKYEQYF; cdr3_nt: TGTGCCAGCTCACCAGGTGGACAGCGAAAATACGAGCAGTACTTC; clone_size: .; v_call: TRBV18; j_call: TRBJ2-7; d_call: .